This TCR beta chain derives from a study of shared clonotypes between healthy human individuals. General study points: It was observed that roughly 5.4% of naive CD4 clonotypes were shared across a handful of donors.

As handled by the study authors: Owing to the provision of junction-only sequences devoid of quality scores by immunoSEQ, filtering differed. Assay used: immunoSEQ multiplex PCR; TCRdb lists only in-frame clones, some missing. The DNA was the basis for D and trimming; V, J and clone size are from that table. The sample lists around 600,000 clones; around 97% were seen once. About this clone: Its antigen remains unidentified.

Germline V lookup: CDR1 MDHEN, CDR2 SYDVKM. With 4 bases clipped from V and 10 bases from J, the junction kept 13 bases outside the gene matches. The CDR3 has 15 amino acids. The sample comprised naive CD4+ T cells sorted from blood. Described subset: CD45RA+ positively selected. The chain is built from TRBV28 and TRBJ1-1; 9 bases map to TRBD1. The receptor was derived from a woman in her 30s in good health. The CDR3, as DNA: TGTGCCAGCAGTTCCCAAACTGGACAGGGGTTAGGAGCTTTCTTT. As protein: CASSSQTGQGLGAFF. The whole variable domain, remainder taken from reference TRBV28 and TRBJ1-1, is DVKVTQSSRYLVKRTGEKVFLECVQDMDHENMFWYRQDPGLGLRLIYFSYDVKMKEKGDIPEGYSVSREKKERFSLILESASTNQTSMYLCASSSQTGQGLGAFFGQGTRLTVV.